These 20 T cell receptor beta chains came from one sample sequenced in a study of OX40 agonist ivuxolimab in advanced cancers. Clones were read by immunoSEQ multiplex PCR, and TCRdb kept only the in-frame ones, dropping some. The sample holds 87,000 or so clones, approximately 87% seen once. Sequenced material: CD4+ or CD8+ T cells sorted from blood, taken in a trial of the OX40 agonist ivuxolimab. The origin of the receptors is an adult with an advanced solid tumor such as melanoma, head and neck, liver or kidney cancer.

The chain joins TRBV10-1 to TRBJ2-5, with D maybe TRBD2 (7 bases). The CDR3 consists of 16 residues. Germline CDR1 WNHNN, CDR2 SYGVQD (reference sequence). Trimming took 0 bases from V and 1 from J, leaving 12 bases between them. This CDR3 reads CASSESDRGGQETQYF. DNA of the CDR3: TGCGCCAGCAGTGAGTCGGATAGGGGGGGCCAAGAGACCCAGTACTTC.

The chain joins TRBV11-1 to TRBJ2-5, with D perhaps being TRBD1 or TRBD2 (7 bases each). CDR1 SGHAT and CDR2 FQDESV come from the germline V gene (reference sequence). The V end was cut by 4 bases, the J end by 5 bases, with 23 bases between. This CDR3 comprises 17 residues. In DNA form, the CDR3 reads TGTGCCAGCAGCTCAGGGGGGCGGGGGACCCTCCTCGAGACCCAGTACTTC. Translation gives CASSSGGRGTLLETQYF.

Only one count was recorded for this clone. The rearrangement joins TRBV9 to TRBJ1-2; 7 nucleotides align to TRBD1. The CDR3 sequence is 16 residues long. The junction had 14 bases not matched to a gene; V was cut back by 5 bases and J by 4 bases. Germline CDR1 is SGDLS and CDR2 is YYNGEE. DNA for the CDR3: TGTGCCAGCAGTATGGGGGCTGGGACAGCGGGCTATGGCTACACCTTC. Translated: CASSMGAGTAGYGYTF. Full variable domain (remainder filled in from reference TRBV9 and TRBJ1-2): DSGVTQTPKHLITATGQRVTLRCSPRSGDLSVYWYQQSLDQGLQFLIQYYNGEERAKGNILERFSAQQFPDLHSELNLSSLELGDSALYFCASSMGAGTAGYGYTFGSGTRLTVV.

The chain is built from TRBV5-4 and TRBJ2-5; 15 bases map to TRBD2. CDR1 and CDR2 (germline): SGHNT, YYREEE (reference sequence). V was clipped by 3 bases and J by 5 bases; unmatched bases: 2. The CDR3 extends over 15 amino acids. The CDR3 DNA reads TGTGCCAGCAGCTGGGGACTAGCGGGGGGTGAGACCCAGTACTTC. It encodes CASSWGLAGGETQYF.

This clone was seen once. This chain connects TRBV2 to TRBJ1-4, with 8 nucleotides matching TRBD1. Looked up from germline, CDR1 is SNHLY and CDR2 is FYNNEI. The V and J ends lost 8 bases and 7 bases, in that order; junction bases with no gene match: 15. The CDR3 runs to 16 residues. In DNA form, the CDR3 reads TGTGCCAGCCTACGAAGGGCAGGGGGCAGGGGTGAAAAACTGTTTTTT. Its protein is CASLRRAGGRGEKLFF.

The CDR3 protein is CASSYEPQGAEKLFF. The DNA of the CDR3 is TGCGCCAGCAGCTATGAGCCCCAAGGGGCTGAAAAACTGTTTTTT. This chain joins TRBV5-1 and TRBJ1-4; a weak D match, TRBD1 (5 bases). The CDR3 has 15 amino acids. The germline V and J ends were trimmed by 3 bases and 7 bases, with 16 bases remaining between them. Germline V CDR1 and CDR2: SGHRS, YFSETQ.

The chain links TRBV5-1 to TRBJ1-4; maybe TRBD1 (5 bases). The germline CDR1 and CDR2 sequences are SGHRS and YFSETQ. There are 16 residues in the CDR3. V was pared by 1 base and J by 5 bases, with 15 bases between. DNA for the CDR3: TGCGCCAGCAGCTTGCGCCGACAGTTAGCGAATGAAAAACTGTTTTTT. This translates into CASSLRRQLANEKLFF.

The chain is built from TRBV2 and TRBJ2-2; TRBD2 might be the D (6 bases). The CDR3 totals 15 residues. Germline-derived CDR1 and CDR2 are SNHLY and FYNNEI. V was trimmed by 7 bases and J by 5 bases, leaving 17 bases between them. In DNA, the CDR3 is TGTGCCAGCAATGGCAGGGAGGAATCGACCGGGGAGCTGTTTTTT. Translated, it gives CASNGREESTGELFF. Using reference TRBV2 and TRBJ2-2 for the parts outside the CDR3, the full variable domain is EPEVTQTPSHQVTQMGQEVILRCVPISNHLYFYWYRQILGQKVEFLVSFYNNEISEKSEIFDDQFSVERPDGSNFTLKIRSTKLEDSAMYFCASNGREESTGELFFGEGSRLTVL.

The chain has TRBV7-2 and TRBJ2-7; 7 bases match TRBD1. CDR3 length: 15 amino acids. The trim removed 5 bases at V and 2 bases at J, leaving 9 bases unmatched. Germline V gene data show CDR1 as SGHTA and CDR2 as FQGNSA. The CDR3 DNA follows: TGTGCCAGCAGCCGTCATAACAGGGGCACCTACGAGCAGTACTTC. This encodes CASSRHNRGTYEQYF.

This clone was seen more than once but under ten times. The chain links TRBV7-2 to TRBJ2-1, with 7 bases that match TRBD1. CDR1 and CDR2 from the germline V gene are SGHTA and FQGNSA. The V segment lost 4 bases and the J segment 4 bases; nucleotides outside the gene matches: 4. The length of the CDR3 is 14 residues. The CDR3 DNA is TGTGCCAGCAGCTCTGGACAGGAATACAATGAGCAGTTCTTC. This sequence encodes CASSSGQEYNEQFF.

This rearrangement joins TRBV6-5 to TRBJ1-2, with 9 bases lining up with TRBD1. The CDR3 runs to 14 residues. Germline V gene lookup returns CDR1 MNHEY and CDR2 SVGAGI. J lost 8 bases, V lost 6 bases, and 10 bases had no gene match. In DNA, the CDR3 is TGTGCCAGCAGGCGGACAGGGGAGCGTTTCGGCTACACCTTC. Translating it yields CASRRTGERFGYTF.

This clone has only one observation. V and J are TRBV19 and TRBJ1-3; D gene unclear. Germline values: CDR1 LNHDA, CDR2 SQIVND (reference sequence). The CDR3 loop spans 14 amino acids. Between the trimmed V and J ends, which lost 4 bases and 0 bases, there was a span of 7 bases. The CDR3 protein is CASSKDNSGNTIYF. The CDR3 coding sequence is TGTGCCAGTAGTAAAGACAACTCTGGAAACACCATATATTTT.

The V and J genes are TRBV5-8 and TRBJ1-3; D unclear. CDR1 and CDR2 from the germline V gene are SGHTS and YDEGEE. The V end lost 3 bases, the J end lost 0 bases, and 10 bases lay between the germline ends. This CDR3 region has 15 residues. This CDR3 is CASSSPILSGNTIYF. DNA of the CDR3: TGTGCCAGCAGCTCCCCGATTCTCTCTGGAAACACCATATATTTT.

J is TRBJ1-3 and V is TRBV9; D is possibly TRBD1 (5 bases). CDR3 length: 16 residues. Germline assignment: CDR1 SGDLS and CDR2 YYNGEE. V lost 2 bases and J lost 0, with 12 bases in between. In DNA form, the CDR3 reads TGTGCCAGCAGCGTGGGGGGAATGTCCTCTGGAAACACCATATATTTT. Translated, it gives CASSVGGMSSGNTIYF. Full variable domain (outside the CDR3, taken from reference TRBV9 and TRBJ1-3): DSGVTQTPKHLITATGQRVTLRCSPRSGDLSVYWYQQSLDQGLQFLIQYYNGEERAKGNILERFSAQQFPDLHSELNLSSLELGDSALYFCASSVGGMSSGNTIYFGEGSWLTVV.

This rearrangement joins TRBV27 to TRBJ1-1; no firm D call. The germline V gene has CDR1 MNHEY and CDR2 SMNVEV (reference sequence). The CDR3 runs 13 residues. Trimming took off 4 bases at V and 1 base at J, with 7 bases between the two ends. The CDR3 bases are TGTGCCAGCAGTTGGATGGGGAACACTGAAGCTTTCTTT. Protein product: CASSWMGNTEAFF.

This rearrangement joins TRBV19 to TRBJ2-3; 8 bases align to TRBD2. Germline V gives CDR1 LNHDA, CDR2 SQIVND (reference sequence). This CDR3 is 15 amino acids long. The V gene end was trimmed by 6 bases and the J gene end by 6 bases; junction bases not matched to a gene: 11. The DNA of the CDR3 is TGTGCCAGTAGAAAGCGGGGACTAGAGTCTGATACGCAGTATTTT. Amino acid sequence: CASRKRGLESDTQYF.

A note on this clone: Within the sample, other DNA sequences also encode this same CDR3. This chain joins TRBV9 and TRBJ1-2; D not certain. In germline, CDR1 is SGDLS, CDR2 YYNGEE. V was shortened by 0 bases and J by 3 bases, with 6 bases between the two germline ends. This CDR3 region has 13 residues. DNA for the CDR3: TGTGCCAGCAGCGTAGGGGGAGACTATGGCTACACCTTC. Translating it yields CASSVGGDYGYTF.

The rearrangement uses TRBV6-5 and TRBJ2-3; D is unresolved. The germline V gene encodes CDR1 MNHEY and CDR2 SVGAGI. The CDR3 sequence is 15 residues long. Trimming left V 0 bases short and J 2 bases short, with 9 bases between. The DNA for the CDR3 is TGTGCCAGCAGTTACTCAGGTGCGGCCACAGATACGCAGTATTTT. This codes for CASSYSGAATDTQYF.

In this sample, this clone turned up once. The genes are TRBV11-3 and TRBJ2-1; TRBD1 matches 8 bases. The germline gives CDR1 SGHNT, CDR2 YENEEA. The CDR3 has 13 amino acids. V was pared by 6 bases and J by 2 bases, with 0 bases of the junction left unmatched. In DNA, the CDR3 is TGTGCCAGCAGACAGGGGGCCTACAATGAGCAGTTCTTC. Amino acids: CASRQGAYNEQFF.

V is TRBV11-2 and J is TRBJ2-7, with D tentatively TRBD2 (6 bases). The V gene's germline CDR1 is SGHAT and CDR2 FQNNGV. The CDR3 covers 11 residues. V was shortened by 8 bases and J by 3 bases, with 8 bases between the two germline ends. The CDR3 loop is CASRLDYEQYF. Here the CDR3 DNA reads TGTGCCAGCCGACTAGACTACGAGCAGTACTTC.